Below, 13 T cell receptor beta chains from the same sample are listed, as sequenced in a study of memory CD4+ T cells and cytomegalovirus serostatus. The sort gate was single viable CD3+CD4+CD8-CD45RO+ cells for memory CD4+ T cells. Assay used: immunoSEQ multiplex PCR; TCRdb lists only in-frame clones, some missing. The table has 25,000 or so clones, roughly three quarters seen once; the top ten hold roughly 1.1%. The sample taken for sequencing was memory CD4+ T cells from blood. These receptors were taken from an adult in good health and CMV-seronegative.

The chain joins TRBV29-1 to TRBJ1-2, with 7 bases lining up with TRBD1. Germline V gives CDR1 SQVTM, CDR2 ANQGSEA. The CDR3 loop spans 13 amino acids. V shed 7 bases and J 0 bases; nucleotides not matched to a gene: 5. The chain's CDR3 is CSAHRGTNYGYTF. The DNA for the CDR3 is TGCAGCGCCCACAGGGGAACTAACTATGGCTACACCTTC.

The CDR3 coding sequence is TGTGCCAGCAGCCGGGACAGGGTCCAAGAGACCCAGTACTTC. It translates to CASSRDRVQETQYF. The gene calls are TRBV6-1 and TRBJ2-5; 9 positions match TRBD1. The CDR3 length is 14 residues. J was trimmed by 1 base and V by 6 bases; bases with no gene match: 3. The germline V gene encodes CDR1 MNHNS and CDR2 SASEGT.

The V gene is TRBV6-1, the J gene TRBJ1-6; the D gene is possibly TRBD1 (6 bases). V was trimmed by 6 bases and J by 8 bases, leaving 14 bases between them. CDR1 and CDR2 (germline): MNHNS, SASEGT. CDR3 length: 14 residues. The CDR3 bases are TGTGCCAGCAGCCGAACCGGACAGTATTCACCCCTCCACTTT. This sequence encodes CASSRTGQYSPLHF.

The chain is built from TRBV5-1 and TRBJ2-3; 8 bases agree with TRBD2. The CDR3 spans 16 residues. Trimming cost V 4 bases and J 0 bases; bases outside gene matches: 7. Germline CDR1 SGHRS, CDR2 YFSETQ. The CDR3 bases are TGCGCCAGCAGCCAATCTAGCGGGCTTAGCACAGATACGCAGTATTTT. Protein: CASSQSSGLSTDTQYF.

The chain employs TRBV28 and TRBJ1-5, with D possibly matching TRBD1 (6 bases). Trimming stripped 6 bases from V and 9 bases from J, with 21 bases between. Germline V gene lookup returns CDR1 MDHEN and CDR2 SYDVKM. The CDR3 totals 15 residues. CDR3 nucleotide sequence: TGTGCCAGCAGCCCAGATCCCAGGGGCCCAAGGCCCCAGCATTTT. This translates into CASSPDPRGPRPQHF. Combining the CDR3 with reference TRBV28 and TRBJ1-5 gives the whole variable domain DVKVTQSSRYLVKRTGEKVFLECVQDMDHENMFWYRQDPGLGLRLIYFSYDVKMKEKGDIPEGYSVSREKKERFSLILESASTNQTSMYLCASSPDPRGPRPQHFGDGTRLSIL.

This rearrangement joins TRBV25-1 to TRBJ1-3; unclear D gene. V was clipped by 5 bases and J by 4 bases, with 9 bases between them. The CDR3 runs 13 residues. Germline lookup yields CDR1 MGHDK and CDR2 SYGVNS. CDR3 in amino acids: CASSLGNGNTIYF. The CDR3 DNA reads as TGTGCCAGCAGTCTGGGGAACGGAAACACCATATATTTT.

The chain recombines TRBV28 with TRBJ1-2; perhaps TRBD1 as D (6 bases). From germline, CDR1 is MDHEN and CDR2 SYDVKM. V shed 2 bases and J shed 6 bases, with 7 bases lying between them. The CDR3 length is 12 residues. This CDR3 reads CASSLRGDGYTF. In nucleotides, the CDR3 is TGTGCCAGCAGTTTAAGGGGGGATGGCTACACCTTC.

The J gene is TRBJ2-1, the V gene TRBV11-3; D may match TRBD1 or TRBD2 (5 bases each). The CDR3 has 17 amino acids. The germline CDR1 and CDR2 sequences are SGHNT and YENEEA. Trimming cost V 3 bases and J 3 bases, with 18 bases left between them. The DNA of the CDR3 is TGTGCCAGCAGCTTGGGTGGGGGTGACCCGATCTACAATGAGCAGTTCTTC. The encoded protein is CASSLGGGDPIYNEQFF. Using reference TRBV11-3 and TRBJ2-1 for the parts outside the CDR3, the full variable domain is EAGVVQSPRYKIIEKKQPVAFWCNPISGHNTLYWYLQNLGQGPELLIRYENEEAVDDSQLPKDRFSAERLKGVDSTLKIQPAELGDSAVYLCASSLGGGDPIYNEQFFGPGTRLTVL.

The rearrangement links TRBV7-2 to TRBJ2-4; D gene uncertain. V shed 5 bases and J shed 0 bases, with 11 bases lying between them. The germline V gene encodes CDR1 SGHTA and CDR2 FQGNSA. The CDR3 runs 15 residues. CDR3 nucleotides: TGTGCCAGCAGCACAAGCCACATAGCCAAAAACATTCAGTACTTC. This sequence encodes CASSTSHIAKNIQYF.

The chain uses TRBV14 and TRBJ2-2; D remains ambiguous. The CDR3 consists of 13 residues. V lost 4 bases and J 6 bases, leaving 9 bases between the germline ends. The germline gives CDR1 SGHDN, CDR2 FVKESK. The CDR3 bases are TGTGCCAGCAGCCCGTTTGGTGCCGGGGAGCTGTTTTTT. This translates into CASSPFGAGELFF.

This clone was picked up a small number of times. J is TRBJ2-1 and V is TRBV19, with TRBD2 identical over 16 bases. V was clipped by 3 bases and J by 9 bases; unmatched bases: 2. The length of the CDR3 is 15 residues. CDR1 and CDR2 from the germline V gene are LNHDA and SQIVND (reference sequence). Written as DNA, the CDR3 is TGTGCCAGTAGTATGGGACTAGCGGGAGGGCCTGAGCAGTTCTTC. Residues: CASSMGLAGGPEQFF.

This chain uses TRBV5-5 with TRBJ1-5; unclear D gene. Trimming pared 0 bases from V and 2 bases from J, leaving 9 bases between. The CDR3 is 15 residues long. Germline CDR1 SGHKS, CDR2 YYEKEE (reference sequence). CDR3 loop: CASSLEGVGNQPQHF. CDR3 DNA sequence: TGTGCCAGCAGCTTGGAAGGAGTGGGCAATCAGCCCCAGCATTTT.

The chain carries TRBV7-2 and TRBJ1-2; D ambiguous. The CDR3 length is 14 residues. Germline V lookup: CDR1 SGHTA, CDR2 FQGNSA. V was clipped by 0 bases and J by 1 base, with 6 bases between them. The chain's CDR3 is CASSLALLNYGYTF. CDR3 coding DNA: TGTGCCAGCAGCTTAGCGCTTCTTAACTATGGCTACACCTTC.